The 31 T cell receptor beta chains reported below all come from one sample, sequenced in a study of T cells in Graves' hyperthyroidism and ophthalmopathy. Amplification yielded TCR beta CDR3 regions, with RNA transcripts as the source. During a first-round RT-PCR of the TCR CDR3, the HTBI primer set was used. TCRdb ran MiXCR on the multiplex PCR reads and lists one entry per CDR3 protein. The repertoire holds just over 550,000 distinct CDR3 sequences, with around 45% as singletons. The sample was peripheral blood or thyroid tissue (not recorded which). The receptors derive from a woman younger than 35 with Graves' hyperthyroidism.

This clonotype appeared a single time. The chain uses TRBV10-3 and TRBJ2-5; 12 bases are shared with TRBD2. Germline V gene data show CDR1 as ENHRY and CDR2 as SYGVKD. V gave up 6 bases and J gave up 4 bases; unmatched junction bases: 3. The CDR3 has 14 amino acids. The CDR3 protein is CAISPLAGGETQYF. In nucleotides, the CDR3 is TGTGCCATCAGCCCACTAGCGGGAGGAGAGACCCAGTACTTC.

This clonotype turned up a few times. The chain couples TRBV7-2 to TRBJ2-7, with TRBD2 matching 10 bases. J lost 6 bases, V lost 3 bases, and 11 bases had no gene match. This CDR3 is built from 16 residues. Germline CDR1 and CDR2: SGHTA and FQGNSA. The CDR3 sequence is CASSFSPSGSSSEQYF. The CDR3 bases are TGTGCCAGCAGCTTTTCCCCTAGCGGGAGTTCGAGCGAGCAGTACTTC.

The J gene is TRBJ1-2, the V gene TRBV25-1; tentative D call: TRBD1 (6 bases). Germline assignment: CDR1 MGHDK and CDR2 SYGVNS. V dropped 8 bases and J dropped 4 bases, with 20 bases sitting between them. The CDR3 runs to 15 residues. The CDR3 sequence is CASSQTLQGAYGYTF. CDR3 in DNA: TGTGCCAGCTCACAAACGCTACAGGGTGCCTATGGCTACACCTTC.

V usage is TRBV20-1 and J usage is TRBJ2-5, with 10 bases fitting TRBD1. V shed 0 bases and J 4 bases; nucleotides not matched to a gene: 5. This CDR3 spans 15 amino acids. Germline lookup yields CDR1 DFQATT and CDR2 SNEGSKA (reference sequence). The CDR3 region has the DNA TGCAGTGCTAGAGAAGGACAGGGGGAGGTAGAGACCCAGTACTTC. Its translation: CSAREGQGEVETQYF.

This clonotype was counted only a few times. The chain joins TRBV27 to TRBJ1-6; the D is unclear. Looked up from germline, CDR1 is MNHEY and CDR2 is SMNVEV (reference sequence). The CDR3 spans 13 residues. The germline V and J ends were trimmed by 5 bases and 10 bases, with 12 bases remaining between them. In DNA, the CDR3 is TGTGCCAGCAGTACCCAGGTCAGGTCACCCCTCCACTTT. Encoded protein: CASSTQVRSPLHF.

The table lists this clonotype with a few counts. The rearrangement uses TRBV7-8 and TRBJ1-2; D is undetermined. Germline V gene sequence: CDR1 SGHVS, CDR2 FQNEAQ. This CDR3 comprises 15 residues. V was shortened by 4 bases and J by 3 bases, with 15 bases between the two germline ends. In nucleotides, the CDR3 is TGTGCCAGCAGCTACCGTGGGATTACTGACTATGGCTACACCTTC. This codes for CASSYRGITDYGYTF.

The rearrangement links TRBV7-2 to TRBJ2-5; 7 bases are a match to TRBD1. The CDR3 is 15 residues long. The germline V gene has CDR1 SGHTA and CDR2 FQGNSA. V trimming: 3 bases; J trimming: 2 bases; junction bases outside the gene matches: 6. The CDR3 protein is CASSFLGGGQETQYF. CDR3 sequence (DNA): TGTGCCAGCAGCTTCCTAGGGGGCGGGCAAGAGACCCAGTACTTC.

Ten or more counts support this clonotype. CDR3 amino acids: CASMDRVGKLFF. The CDR3 bases are TGTGCCAGCATGGACAGGGTCGGAAAACTGTTTTTT. The chain has TRBV2 and TRBJ1-4; 8 bases are a match to TRBD1. V gave up 7 bases and J gave up 10 bases; unmatched junction bases: 5. The CDR3 length is 12 residues. Germline V gene data show CDR1 as SNHLY and CDR2 as FYNNEI. Based on the CDR3 plus reference TRBV2 and TRBJ1-4, the full variable domain is EPEVTQTPSHQVTQMGQEVILRCVPISNHLYFYWYRQILGQKVEFLVSFYNNEISEKSEIFDDQFSVERPDGSNFTLKIRSTKLEDSAMYFCASMDRVGKLFFGSGTQLSVL.

This chain joins TRBV29-1 and TRBJ1-2, with D possibly being TRBD1 (5 bases). Germline-derived CDR1 and CDR2 are SQVTM and ANQGSEA. The CDR3 covers 13 residues. V was cut by 8 bases and J by 4 bases, with 17 bases left in between. CDR3: CSSEEAGRYGYTF. The CDR3 DNA sequence: TGCAGCAGTGAGGAGGCAGGGCGCTATGGCTACACCTTC. The full variable domain, completed using reference TRBV29-1 and TRBJ1-2, is SAVISQKPSRDICQRGTSLTIQCQVDSQVTMMFWYRQQPGQSLTLIATANQGSEATYESGFVIDKFPISRPNLTFSTLTVSNMSPEDSSIYLCSSEEAGRYGYTFGSGTRLTVV.

This clonotype was found many times. The chain combines TRBV20-1 with TRBJ1-1; 9 bases align to TRBD1. The trim removed 2 bases at V and 1 base at J, leaving 5 bases unmatched. The CDR3 is 15 residues long. From germline, CDR1 is DFQATT and CDR2 SNEGSKA (reference sequence). The CDR3 here is CSARRRDRENTEAFF. CDR3 bases: TGCAGTGCTAGACGCCGGGACAGGGAGAACACTGAAGCTTTCTTT.

This chain uses TRBV20-1 with TRBJ2-1, with 9 bases aligning to TRBD2. The CDR3 sequence is 15 residues long. Trimming at V came to 0 bases and at J to 4 bases, leaving 4 bases not matched to a gene. The V gene's germline CDR1 is DFQATT and CDR2 SNEGSKA (reference sequence). CDR3 in amino acids: CSARDVLAGYNEQFF. Written as DNA, the CDR3 is TGCAGTGCTAGAGATGTCCTAGCGGGATACAATGAGCAGTTCTTC.

In this sample, this clonotype turned up many times. This chain links TRBV2 with TRBJ1-3; TRBD1 aligns across 8 bases. Germline loops: CDR1 SNHLY, CDR2 FYNNEI. J lost 8 bases, V lost 6 bases, and 6 bases had no gene match. This CDR3 region has 13 residues. Here the CDR3 DNA reads TGTGCCAGCAGCGCGGACAGGGTCCACACCATATATTTT. It specifies CASSADRVHTIYF.

This clonotype was counted ten times or more. This chain uses TRBV7-9 with TRBJ1-1; tentative D call: TRBD1 (5 bases). With 5 bases removed from V and 11 bases from J, the gap between germline ends came to 18 bases. Germline V gives CDR1 SEHNR, CDR2 FQNEAQ (reference sequence). The CDR3 has 13 residues. This CDR3 is CASSPDLGTRAFF. The CDR3 DNA is TGTGCCAGCAGCCCGGACTTGGGGACGCGGGCTTTCTTT.

This clonotype occurred many times. In nucleotides, the CDR3 is TGTGCCAGCAGTACGCGGGGCACTGAAGCTTTCTTT. This encodes CASSTRGTEAFF. This chain links TRBV2 with TRBJ1-1; the D is unclear. The CDR3 covers 12 residues. The germline V gene has CDR1 SNHLY and CDR2 FYNNEI. V dropped 5 bases and J dropped 4 bases, with 8 bases sitting between them.

The gene calls are TRBV7-2 and TRBJ1-5; D is possibly TRBD1 (6 bases). There are 16 residues in the CDR3. Germline CDR1 reads SGHTA; CDR2 reads FQGNSA. V was shortened by 3 bases and J by 4 bases, with 16 bases between the two germline ends. CDR3 amino acids: CASSFPAGGRNQPQHF. CDR3 bases: TGTGCCAGCAGCTTCCCGGCGGGGGGCAGGAATCAGCCCCAGCATTTT.

Details on this clonotype: One end of the junction fails to match germline, which may point to a read error. This chain uses TRBV5-5 with TRBJ2-5, with D uncertain. CDR1 is SGHKS, CDR2 YYEKEE, per germline (reference sequence). The CDR3 totals 14 residues. CDR3 in amino acids: CACSLELKGETQYF. The CDR3 region has the DNA TGTGCCTGCAGCTTGGAACTCAAAGGGGAGACCCAGTACTTC. The whole variable domain, filled in from reference TRBV5-5 and TRBJ2-5, reads DAGVTQSPTHLIKTRGQQVTLRCSPISGHKSVSWYQQVLGQGPQFIFQYYEKEERGRGNFPDRFSARQFPNYSSELNVNALLLGDSALYLCACSLELKGETQYFGPGTRLLVL.

This clonotype appeared a few times. This chain joins TRBV10-3 and TRBJ1-6; tentatively, D is TRBD1 (6 bases). The germline V and J ends were trimmed by 10 bases and 4 bases, with 20 bases remaining between them. Per germline, CDR1 ENHRY and CDR2 SYGVKD. There are 16 residues in the CDR3. The CDR3 reads CASTSLPGQYNSPLHF. In DNA form, the CDR3 reads TGTGCCAGCACCTCACTACCCGGACAGTATAATTCACCCCTCCACTTT.

This clonotype has a handful of counts. The chain recombines TRBV10-3 with TRBJ1-6; D is undetermined. Per germline, CDR1 ENHRY and CDR2 SYGVKD. The CDR3 runs to 16 residues. Trimming removed 6 bases at V and 9 bases at J, with 21 bases between. CDR3 loop: CAIRSERRGPISPLHF. CDR3 DNA sequence: TGTGCCATCAGATCAGAGCGAAGAGGGCCAATTTCACCCCTCCACTTT.

This chain joins TRBV20-1 and TRBJ2-7; D gene unclear. Germline V gives CDR1 DFQATT, CDR2 SNEGSKA (reference sequence). The germline V and J ends were trimmed by 0 bases and 0 bases, with 9 bases remaining between them. The CDR3 sequence is 14 residues long. The CDR3 loop reads CSARDPGLSYEQYF. CDR3 nucleotides: TGCAGTGCTAGAGATCCGGGTCTCTCCTACGAGCAGTACTTC.

Concerning this clonotype itself: Germline is not matched at one junction end, which may reflect a read error. The V gene is TRBV14, the J gene TRBJ2-7; weak D call: TRBD2 (6 bases). CDR1 and CDR2 from the germline V gene are SGHDN and FVKESK. This CDR3 has 12 residues. CDR3 in DNA: TGTGCCAACAGCCAAGGCGGGAACGAGCAGTACTTC. This encodes CANSQGGNEQYF.

Ten or more counts support this clonotype. V usage is TRBV7-8 and J usage is TRBJ1-5; D is unresolved. Germline V gene lookup returns CDR1 SGHVS and CDR2 FQNEAQ. Trimming pared 0 bases from V and 0 bases from J, leaving 6 bases between. The CDR3 contains 15 residues. The CDR3 loop reads CASSLAWVSNQPQHF. The CDR3 region has the DNA TGTGCCAGCAGCTTAGCGTGGGTTAGCAATCAGCCCCAGCATTTT. The whole variable domain, filled in from reference TRBV7-8 and TRBJ1-5, reads GAGVSQSPRYKVAKRGQDVALRCDPISGHVSLFWYQQALGQGPEFLTYFQNEAQLDKSGLPSDRFFAERPEGSVSTLKIQRTQQEDSAVYLCASSLAWVSNQPQHFGDGTRLSIL.

The V gene is TRBV29-1, the J gene TRBJ1-4, with TRBD1 matching 7 bases. The V and J ends lost 2 bases and 5 bases, in that order; junction bases with no gene match: 2. CDR3 length equals 13 residues. Germline loops: CDR1 SQVTM, CDR2 ANQGSEA. CDR3 nucleotides: TGCAGCGTTGAAAGGGGGCTGAATGAAAAACTGTTTTTT. Protein: CSVERGLNEKLFF.

This chain links TRBV2 with TRBJ1-1; 8 nucleotides line up with TRBD1. Germline loops: CDR1 SNHLY, CDR2 FYNNEI. CDR3 length equals 15 residues. The trim removed 6 bases at V and 0 bases at J, leaving 6 bases unmatched. In nucleotides, the CDR3 is TGTGCCAGCAGGACAGGGGCCCGGATGAACACTGAAGCTTTCTTT. Encoded protein: CASRTGARMNTEAFF. The variable domain in full, completed from reference TRBV2 and TRBJ1-1, reads EPEVTQTPSHQVTQMGQEVILRCVPISNHLYFYWYRQILGQKVEFLVSFYNNEISEKSEIFDDQFSVERPDGSNFTLKIRSTKLEDSAMYFCASRTGARMNTEAFFGQGTRLTVV.

J is TRBJ2-7 and V is TRBV29-1; possibly TRBD1 or TRBD2 for D (7 bases each). The CDR3 consists of 12 residues. Germline V gives CDR1 SQVTM, CDR2 ANQGSEA. The CDR3 loop reads CRQGRGREEQYF. CDR3 in DNA: TGCAGACAGGGGAGGGGCCGTGAGGAGCAGTACTTC.

This chain connects TRBV19 to TRBJ1-2; possibly TRBD1 for D (5 bases). The CDR3 totals 15 residues. Germline V lookup: CDR1 LNHDA, CDR2 SQIVND (reference sequence). The V end lost 5 bases, the J end lost 10 bases, and 23 bases lay between the germline ends. The CDR3 coding sequence is TGTGCCAGTAGTCAAGAGTCCGGGACGGGGAGTGACTACACCTTC. It encodes CASSQESGTGSDYTF.

The rearrangement joins TRBV10-3 to TRBJ1-2; D call uncertain. Trimming took off 2 bases at V and 4 bases at J, with 11 bases between the two ends. Germline loops: CDR1 ENHRY, CDR2 SYGVKD. There are 14 residues in the CDR3. For the CDR3, the DNA is TGTGCCATCAGTGAGGGTACTCGTAGCTATGGCTACACCTTC. This encodes CAISEGTRSYGYTF.

This clonotype was observed many times. The chain recombines TRBV7-3 with TRBJ1-1; D uncertain. Trimming removed 5 bases from V and 0 bases from J, with 7 bases in between. Looked up from germline, CDR1 is SGHTA and CDR2 is FQGTGA. CDR3 length equals 13 residues. Here the CDR3 DNA reads TGTGCCAGCAGCCCGTCCTTGAACACTGAAGCTTTCTTT. The encoded protein is CASSPSLNTEAFF.

The V call is TRBV5-1, the J call TRBJ1-1, with D perhaps TRBD1 (6 bases). V was cut by 7 bases and J by 5 bases, with 15 bases left in between. The CDR3 totals 13 residues. In germline, CDR1 is SGHRS, CDR2 YFSETQ. This chain's CDR3 is CASGQGGGTEAFF. In nucleotides, the CDR3 is TGCGCCAGCGGACAAGGGGGGGGTACTGAAGCTTTCTTT.

The chain joins TRBV20-1 to TRBJ2-7; TRBD1 matches 8 bases. Germline lookup yields CDR1 DFQATT and CDR2 SNEGSKA (reference sequence). Unmatched junction bases numbered 8, after V lost 1 base and J lost 6 bases. This CDR3 comprises 14 residues. CDR3 residues: CSARGGTGMGEQYF. CDR3 coding DNA: TGCAGTGCTAGAGGGGGGACAGGAATGGGCGAGCAGTACTTC.

The chain uses TRBV29-1 and TRBJ1-4; D may be TRBD1 (6 bases). V lost 1 base, J lost 8 bases, and 23 bases lay in between. CDR1 SQVTM and CDR2 ANQGSEA come from the germline V gene. The CDR3 length is 17 residues. CDR3 protein: CSVEVPGGAAGVEKLFF. CDR3 in DNA: TGCAGCGTTGAAGTCCCGGGGGGCGCGGCGGGTGTCGAAAAACTGTTTTTT.

To note about this clonotype: A single base separates this from a much larger clone, so it may be a read error. The chain links TRBV24-1 to TRBJ1-1; weak D call: TRBD1 (5 bases). In germline, CDR1 is KGHDR, CDR2 SFDVKD. This CDR3 spans 13 amino acids. The CDR3 loop reads CASSEEGPTEAFF. CDR3 nucleotide sequence: TGTGCCAGCAGTGAAGAGGGACCCACTGAAGCTTTCTTT.